One and the same sample provided the 8 T cell receptor beta chains below, sequenced in a study of blood T cell repertoires in COVID-19 (dated by TCRdb to 2018 to 2021). Receptor amplification or capture employed the immunoSEQ multiplex PCR assay. Held by TCRdb, this immuneACCESS table contains in-frame sequences only and omits some clones. Under half of the omission traces to an unresolved V gene where checked; the cause of the rest is unknown. This sample holds some 120,000 clones; around four fifths were observed only once. The ten largest clonotypes hold around 25% of the sample. Sample: peripheral blood. The receptors were gathered from a human donor in a cohort sampled during active COVID-19.

This chain links TRBV6-5 with TRBJ1-4, with D tentatively TRBD1 (5 bases). V was clipped by 6 bases and J by 2 bases, with 13 bases between them. Germline assignment: CDR1 MNHEY and CDR2 SVGAGI. This CDR3 contains 15 residues. CDR3 DNA: TGTGCCAGCAGAAACACAGGAGTTACTAATGAAAAACTGTTTTTT. Translation: CASRNTGVTNEKLFF.

The chain couples TRBV7-2 to TRBJ2-3; 8 nucleotides match TRBD1. Germline trimming cut 1 base from V and 5 bases from J; bases unmatched to any gene: 2. This CDR3 comprises 14 residues. CDR1 is SGHTA and CDR2 is FQGNSA in the germline V gene. The CDR3 region has the DNA TGTGCCAGCAGCTTAGATGACAGGGGAGATACGCAGTATTTT. Its translation: CASSLDDRGDTQYF.

Only a few counts were recorded for this clone. This chain uses TRBV18 with TRBJ1-5, with D unresolved. The germline V gene has CDR1 KGHSH and CDR2 LQKENI. Between the trimmed V and J ends, which lost 4 bases and 2 bases, there was a span of 15 bases. The CDR3 covers 16 residues. CDR3 in amino acids: CASSLGGPGGNQPQHF. The CDR3 bases are TGTGCCAGCTCACTCGGCGGTCCTGGAGGCAATCAGCCCCAGCATTTT.

The J gene is TRBJ2-3, the V gene TRBV28, with 14 positions matching TRBD2. This CDR3 is built from 19 residues. CDR1 MDHEN and CDR2 SYDVKM come from the germline V gene. The V and J ends lost 3 bases and 2 bases, in that order; junction bases with no gene match: 10. In DNA, the CDR3 is TGTGCCAGCAGTTTGGATTTGACTAGCGGGGGGGCTAACACAGATACGCAGTATTTT. It encodes CASSLDLTSGGANTDTQYF.

This sequence joins TRBV7-2 and TRBJ2-5, with 8 bases that match TRBD2. The CDR3 length is 18 residues. Germline lookup yields CDR1 SGHTA and CDR2 FQGNSA. V lost 1 base, J lost 4 bases, and 14 bases stayed unmatched. CDR3 in DNA: TGTGCCAGCAGCTTAGGCGCAGCGCGGGGGGCATTACTAGAGACCCAGTACTTC. This translates into CASSLGAARGALLETQYF.

The rearrangement uses TRBV2 and TRBJ1-6; TRBD1 might be the D (5 bases). Germline lookup yields CDR1 SNHLY and CDR2 FYNNEI. The ends were cut back, 1 base at V and 8 bases at J, with 9 bases in the middle. There are 14 residues in the CDR3. The CDR3 loop is CASSEGGDDSPLHF. The DNA for the CDR3 is TGTGCCAGCAGTGAAGGGGGGGATGATTCACCCCTCCACTTT. The complete variable domain, with remaining parts taken from reference TRBV2 and TRBJ1-6, reads EPEVTQTPSHQVTQMGQEVILRCVPISNHLYFYWYRQILGQKVEFLVSFYNNEISEKSEIFDDQFSVERPDGSNFTLKIRSTKLEDSAMYFCASSEGGDDSPLHFGNGTRLTVT.

This clone was counted many times. The V and J genes are TRBV19 and TRBJ1-2; D ambiguous. CDR3 length: 12 residues. Germline V lookup: CDR1 LNHDA, CDR2 SQIVND (reference sequence). Trimming cost V 5 bases and J 2 bases, with 6 bases left between them. The CDR3 is CASSPLNYGYTF. Here the CDR3 DNA reads TGTGCCAGTAGTCCTCTAAACTATGGCTACACCTTC.

This clone has more than one count but fewer than ten. The chain carries TRBV7-2 and TRBJ2-3; 11 nucleotides match TRBD2. The J segment lost 6 bases and the V segment lost 5 bases, leaving 7 bases of the junction unmatched. The germline V gene encodes CDR1 SGHTA and CDR2 FQGNSA. This CDR3 comprises 15 residues. CDR3 nucleotide sequence: TGTGCCAGCAGCCAGGGACTAGCGGCTTTTGATACGCAGTATTTT. Protein product: CASSQGLAAFDTQYF.